Presented here are 23 T cell receptor beta chains from one specimen sequenced in a study of blood T cell repertoires in COVID-19. Clones were read by immunoSEQ multiplex PCR, and TCRdb kept only the in-frame ones, dropping some. The sample has over 20,000 clones; around 90% are singletons. The sample was peripheral blood. The receptors originated from a human donor in a cohort sampled during active COVID-19.

The rearrangement uses TRBV5-1 and TRBJ2-2; D is undetermined. V was cut by 1 base and J by 0 bases, with 4 bases left in between. The CDR3 spans 14 residues. The germline gives CDR1 SGHRS, CDR2 YFSETQ. The CDR3 here is CASSLTANTGELFF. The CDR3 region has the DNA TGCGCCAGCAGCTTGACAGCGAACACCGGGGAGCTGTTTTTT.

This clone was seen only once. The chain employs TRBV13 and TRBJ1-6; 7 bases align to TRBD1. Germline CDR1 PRHDT, CDR2 FYEKMQ (reference sequence). V dropped 5 bases and J dropped 7; count of bases not matched to a gene: 5. This CDR3 comprises 14 residues. The CDR3 sequence: CASSPDRENSPLHF. Here the CDR3 DNA reads TGTGCCAGCAGCCCCGACAGGGAAAATTCACCCCTCCACTTT.

This chain uses TRBV19 with TRBJ2-7; TRBD1 is a possible D gene (5 bases). V gave up 1 base and J gave up 3 bases, with 7 bases separating them. The germline V gene encodes CDR1 LNHDA and CDR2 SQIVND (reference sequence). This CDR3 spans 13 amino acids. The CDR3 DNA reads as TGTGCCAGTAGTATAGGACAGAGCTACGAGCAGTACTTC. Amino acids: CASSIGQSYEQYF.

This clone appeared a few times. This rearrangement joins TRBV29-1 to TRBJ2-1, with D unresolved. Germline V lookup: CDR1 SQVTM, CDR2 ANQGSEA. V was clipped by 6 bases and J by 3 bases, with 6 bases between them. This CDR3 comprises 11 residues. The CDR3 DNA is TGCAGCGTGGAGCACTACAATGAGCAGTTCTTC. The encoded protein is CSVEHYNEQFF.

This chain uses TRBV2 with TRBJ1-1, with a tentative D call TRBD1 (5 bases). This CDR3 has 16 residues. V lost 5 bases and J lost 1, with 17 bases in between. CDR1 is SNHLY and CDR2 is FYNNEI in the germline V gene. The CDR3 DNA sequence: TGTGCCAGCAGTCCCGGGCTAGCGGGGGGGAACACTGAAGCTTTCTTT. Amino acids: CASSPGLAGGNTEAFF. The entire variable domain, with the rest obtained from reference TRBV2 and TRBJ1-1, is as follows: EPEVTQTPSHQVTQMGQEVILRCVPISNHLYFYWYRQILGQKVEFLVSFYNNEISEKSEIFDDQFSVERPDGSNFTLKIRSTKLEDSAMYFCASSPGLAGGNTEAFFGQGTRLTVV.

The V and J genes are TRBV4-1 and TRBJ2-1; TRBD1 matches at 10 bases. This CDR3 region has 20 residues. With V trimmed by 5 bases and J by 3 bases, 19 bases remained unmatched. The germline gives CDR1 MGHRA, CDR2 YSYEKL. The CDR3 loop is CASSTPPGQGPRGSYNEQFF. Written as DNA, the CDR3 is TGCGCCAGCAGCACTCCACCGGGACAGGGGCCGCGAGGGAGCTACAATGAGCAGTTCTTC.

The chain combines TRBV13 with TRBJ2-7; TRBD2 agrees at 7 bases. The length of the CDR3 is 14 residues. Germline V gene sequence: CDR1 PRHDT, CDR2 FYEKMQ (reference sequence). The ends lost 5 bases at V and 6 bases at J; junction bases unmatched: 10. CDR3 region: CASSPRTSLLEQYF. Written as DNA, the CDR3 is TGTGCCAGCAGCCCTCGGACTAGTTTACTCGAGCAGTACTTC.

CDR3 DNA sequence: TGTGCCAGCAGCCCATTATTTGGGGGCCCTGGGGCCAACGTCCTGACTTTC. Translating gives CASSPLFGGPGANVLTF. The chain uses TRBV5-6 and TRBJ2-6; weak D call: TRBD1 (6 bases). This CDR3 spans 17 amino acids. The germline V gene has CDR1 SGHDT and CDR2 YYEEEE. Trimming stripped 4 bases from V and 2 bases from J, with 16 bases between. Looking up the rest from reference TRBV5-6 and TRBJ2-6 gives the full variable domain: DAGVTQSPTHLIKTRGQQVTLRCSPKSGHDTVSWYQQALGQGPQFIFQYYEEEERQRGNFPDRFSGHQFPNYSSELNVNALLLGDSALYLCASSPLFGGPGANVLTFGAGSRLTVL.

This clone was detected once. V and J are TRBV11-2 and TRBJ2-2, with 10 nucleotides matching TRBD1. V was clipped by 5 bases and J by 7 bases; unmatched bases: 16. The CDR3 has 18 amino acids. Germline CDR1 reads SGHAT; CDR2 reads FQNNGV. CDR3 DNA sequence: TGTGCCAGCAGCCGACCTTTCCGAGGGACAGGGGTCAGCGGGGAGCTGTTTTTT. It encodes CASSRPFRGTGVSGELFF.

The chain couples TRBV7-9 to TRBJ2-1; TRBD2 aligns across 7 bases. The germline V gene encodes CDR1 SEHNR and CDR2 FQNEAQ (reference sequence). Trimming cost V 8 bases and J 5 bases; bases outside gene matches: 9. This CDR3 is 14 amino acids long. The DNA of the CDR3 is TGTGCCAGCCGCCCGCGGGAGAACCACAATGAGCAGTTCTTC. As protein: CASRPRENHNEQFF.

The chain uses TRBV18 and TRBJ2-2; D possibly corresponds to TRBD1 (5 bases). Germline V lookup: CDR1 KGHSH, CDR2 LQKENI. The CDR3 contains 15 residues. Trimming cost V 1 base and J 2 bases, with 8 bases left between them. DNA of the CDR3: TGTGCCAGCTCACCACGGACACTAAACACCGGGGAGCTGTTTTTT. Translation gives CASSPRTLNTGELFF. The full variable domain, rest sourced from reference TRBV18 and TRBJ2-2, is NAGVMQNPRHLVRRRGQEARLRCSPMKGHSHVYWYRQLPEEGLKFMVYLQKENIIDESGMPKERFSAEFPKEGPSILRIQQVVRGDSAAYFCASSPRTLNTGELFFGEGSRLTVL.

The chain carries TRBV5-1 and TRBJ2-7; D is perhaps TRBD2 (5 bases). With 0 bases removed from V and 0 bases from J, the gap between germline ends came to 16 bases. This CDR3 has 17 amino acids. Germline loops: CDR1 SGHRS, CDR2 YFSETQ. As DNA, the CDR3 is TGCGCCAGCAGCTTGGATTCGGGGTATGTAGTCTCCTACGAGCAGTACTTC. Its translation is CASSLDSGYVVSYEQYF.

This chain connects TRBV2 to TRBJ2-5, with D unclear. CDR1 and CDR2 (germline): SNHLY, FYNNEI. This CDR3 contains 11 residues. Trimming cost V 7 bases and J 2 bases, with 5 bases left between them. The CDR3 loop is CASKAQETQYF. The CDR3 DNA reads TGTGCCAGCAAAGCACAAGAGACCCAGTACTTC.

In DNA form, the CDR3 reads TGTGCCTGGAGTGTATTGCAGGGGGACACTGAAGCTTTCTTT. Amino acids: CAWSVLQGDTEAFF. This chain connects TRBV30 to TRBJ1-1; 7 bases fit TRBD1. CDR1 is GTSNPN and CDR2 is SVGIG in the germline V gene (reference sequence). There are 14 residues in the CDR3. V shed 0 bases and J 3 bases; nucleotides not matched to a gene: 4.

This chain connects TRBV4-2 to TRBJ1-1; 10 nucleotides match TRBD1. Germline values: CDR1 LGHNA, CDR2 YNFKEQ. V shed 5 bases, J shed 4 bases, and the junction held 7 bases outside the gene matches. This CDR3 comprises 15 residues. As DNA, the CDR3 is TGTGCCAGCAGCGGGCCGGACAGGGGGTCCACTGAAGCTTTCTTT. Translation gives CASSGPDRGSTEAFF.

This chain links TRBV9 with TRBJ2-7; the D is unclear. V lost 1 base, J lost 3 bases, and 20 bases lay in between. Germline assignment: CDR1 SGDLS and CDR2 YYNGEE. This CDR3 has 17 amino acids. The CDR3 protein is CASSVFPDSELGYEQYF. The CDR3 nucleotides read TGTGCCAGCAGCGTATTTCCCGACTCAGAATTAGGCTACGAGCAGTACTTC.

The CDR3 region is CASSRGDSLTGNTIYF. The CDR3 DNA follows: TGTGCCAGCTCACGAGGGGACAGCCTTACTGGAAACACCATATATTTT. This rearrangement joins TRBV18 to TRBJ1-3; 7 bases align to TRBD1. The CDR3 sequence is 16 residues long. J lost 2 bases, V lost 4 bases, and 8 bases had no gene match. Germline loops: CDR1 KGHSH, CDR2 LQKENI. The variable domain in full, completed from reference TRBV18 and TRBJ1-3, reads NAGVMQNPRHLVRRRGQEARLRCSPMKGHSHVYWYRQLPEEGLKFMVYLQKENIIDESGMPKERFSAEFPKEGPSILRIQQVVRGDSAAYFCASSRGDSLTGNTIYFGEGSWLTVV.

The chain is built from TRBV6-5 and TRBJ2-3, with 10 nucleotides matching TRBD1. The CDR3 totals 15 residues. CDR1 MNHEY and CDR2 SVGAGI come from the germline V gene. Trimming took 5 bases from V and 3 from J; bases not matched to a gene: 5. CDR3 protein: CASSPGTGATDTQYF. The CDR3 DNA follows: TGTGCCAGCAGTCCCGGGACAGGGGCGACAGATACGCAGTATTTT.

This clone was recorded once. V usage is TRBV7-9 and J usage is TRBJ2-1; 8 bases are shared with TRBD2. CDR1 and CDR2 (germline): SEHNR, FQNEAQ (reference sequence). The V segment lost 2 bases and the J segment 3 bases; nucleotides outside the gene matches: 3. The CDR3 is 15 amino acids. The CDR3 DNA reads as TGTGCCAGCAGCTTATCACTAGCGGACTACAATGAGCAGTTCTTC. This sequence encodes CASSLSLADYNEQFF.

This sequence joins TRBV5-1 and TRBJ2-1; maybe TRBD2 (6 bases). V shed 0 bases and J shed 3 bases, with 13 bases lying between them. Germline CDR1 reads SGHRS; CDR2 reads YFSETQ. The CDR3 sequence is 16 residues long. The CDR3 is CASSLGPGTFYNEQFF. DNA of the CDR3: TGCGCCAGCAGCTTGGGCCCCGGGACTTTCTACAATGAGCAGTTCTTC.

The chain links TRBV5-1 to TRBJ1-5, with 7 bases lining up with TRBD1. The CDR3 length is 15 residues. Germline V lookup: CDR1 SGHRS, CDR2 YFSETQ. The V and J ends lost 4 bases and 4 bases, in that order; junction bases with no gene match: 8. The CDR3 spells CASSPGTATNQPQHF. The CDR3 nucleotides are TGCGCCAGCAGCCCCGGGACAGCTACTAATCAGCCCCAGCATTTT.

In its sample, this clone was seen once. The chain carries TRBV5-1 and TRBJ1-2; D gene ambiguous. The CDR3 is 14 amino acids. V was pared by 0 bases and J by 8 bases, with 14 bases between. CDR1 and CDR2 from the germline V gene are SGHRS and YFSETQ. The CDR3: CASSLAVAKEGYTF. As DNA, the CDR3 is TGCGCCAGCAGCTTGGCCGTCGCCAAGGAGGGCTACACCTTC. The whole variable domain, remainder taken from reference TRBV5-1 and TRBJ1-2, is KAGVTQTPRYLIKTRGQQVTLSCSPISGHRSVSWYQQTPGQGLQFLFEYFSETQRNKGNFPGRFSGRQFSNSRSEMNVSTLELGDSALYLCASSLAVAKEGYTFGSGTRLTVV.

This clone was detected once. CDR3 residues: CAGLQGPGGYTF. Written as DNA, the CDR3 is TGTGCCGGCCTACAGGGCCCGGGTGGCTACACCTTC. This chain connects TRBV30 to TRBJ1-2, with a weak D call TRBD1 (6 bases). CDR1 GTSNPN and CDR2 SVGIG come from the germline V gene (reference sequence). Trimming shortened V by 8 bases and J by 7 bases, and 17 bases separated the two germline ends. The CDR3 loop spans 12 amino acids.